This T cell receptor beta chain comes out of a study of cytomegalovirus exposure and HLA in healthy donors (dated by TCRdb to about 2017). About the study as a whole: In an earlier analysis of 450 to 750 of the donors, approximately 300 Gb of sequence data and approximately 120 million unique TCR beta sequences from about 179 million T cells were reported. HLA typing included class I and class II loci at four-digit resolution. In an earlier analysis of more than 550 of the donors, high-throughput TCR beta sequencing was used to judge whether each TCR beta V gene segment behaved as functional or pseudogenic. Donor age, sex, ethnicity and CMV serostatus were collected together with the repertoire data. Rather than using new phenotypic data, the later analysis identified candidate immune exposures from TCR beta sequences and from how often those sequences occurred across donors. Of the 350 to 400 genotyped donors, roughly 85% fell in the genetic ancestry cluster associated with self-reported Caucasian donors. Typing coverage differed by locus: A, B, C, DRB1 and DQB1 were typed in about 629-640 donors, DQA1 in about 500, DPA1 in over 600, and DPB1 in about 450. All discovery cohort repertoires had been generated on a single sequencing platform. Using immunosequencing, the study profiled T cell repertoires from 500 to 800 subjects and related those repertoires to cytomegalovirus serostatus. In a later analysis, previously published TCR beta repertoires from 670 or so donors were re-analyzed and high-resolution HLA genotyping was added so that TCR occurrence patterns could be studied. Besides the first cohort of 666 subjects, a separate validation cohort made up of over a hundred different subjects was used. The study combined high-throughput TCR immunosequencing, statistical association of individual TCRs with disease status, and machine learning to predict cytomegalovirus infection status. Genome-wide SNP genotypes for about 65% of the 666 donors were used in a later genetic analysis, which treated that subset as a discovery cohort. The study aimed to test whether cataloging public T cell receptors could reveal signatures of past pathogen exposure. Among some 410 genotyped donors of the cohort, an average of approximately 240,000 unique TCR beta nucleotide sequences was sequenced per donor, of which approximately 19% were non-productive. Roughly 300 gigabases of sequencing data and roughly 81 million unique TCR sequences made up an early release that covered several hundred HLA-typed donors. Roughly 5 DR-DQ haplotypes were handled as single units for association and clustering because linkage in the cohort was strong.

From a lookup of the germline V gene (reference sequence), CDR1 and CDR2 are SEHNR and FQNEAQ. V lost 3 bases and J lost 3 bases, and the count of bases not matched to a germline gene is 3. The CDR3 contains 15 residues, cysteine and phenylalanine counted. Of all the DNA, just the CDR3 is kept, 45 bases in frame from base 1. The study at large found these results: Some IMGT-functional V segments, including TRBV6-2 and TRBV6-3, could not be distinguished by the 87-base-pair reads and were therefore excluded. In this cohort, only TCR beta chains were sequenced, and detectable features were limited by the absence of alpha or paired-chain data. In an earlier analysis of some 550 of the donors, most TCR beta V segments were observed in productive rearrangements about 90% or about 30% of the time, broadly matching IMGT annotations. The only immune exposure information available for the cohort was CMV serostatus. Strong co-occurrence of HLA alleles, especially DR and DQ, made assigning TCR associations to individual alleles difficult. A later analysis found that TCR association rates varied across HLA loci, with DRB1 alleles showing the most associated TCRs and HLA-C alleles the fewest. A later genetic analysis associated a missense DCLRE1C variant with V-gene and J-gene trimming of TCR beta chains, and an independent cohort replicated the association. A later analysis found that most CMV-associated TCR beta chains appeared HLA-restricted, with HLA associations seemingly driven largely by CMV exposure. Correlated functional status among segregating V segments might be attributable to linkage disequilibrium, but an unknown experimental factor could not be ruled out. Because HLA typing was missing for some donors at each locus, association tests included only the typed subset. Several of the top co-occurrence clusters appeared to be linked to parvovirus B19, influenza, CMV and Epstein-Barr virus, according to a later analysis. A group of highly shared sequence variants was considered likely to be a technical artifact of the sequencing pipeline. Roughly uniform sequencing depth across donors was assumed in presence/absence analyses, although this assumption may not hold. According to a later genetic analysis, donors in an Asian-associated ancestry cluster had fewer N-insertions in productive TCRs than the roughly 700-donor mean. While some public TCRs were present in many individuals, most TCR sequences turned up only very rarely across donors. At a false discovery rate of 0.05, a later analysis linked 15,000 to 20,000 TCR beta sequences to specific HLA alleles. Because counts were too low, under 20 rarely observed V segments, including chromosome 9 orphons, were left out of the earlier analysis of 587 of the donors. Compared with equally common non-associated chains, HLA-associated TCR beta chains in a later analysis were more clonally expanded and had lower generation probabilities. A few of the identified cytomegalovirus-associated TCR beta chains were confirmed in vitro to be specific for cytomegalovirus antigens. A total of 164 TCR beta chains were listed by the study as associated with cytomegalovirus. According to the authors, the approach could potentially be generalized to other disease states and immunological phenotypes. A further reported finding was that TCR beta sequences accurately predicted the HLA-A and HLA-B alleles for most subjects in the first cohort. Cytomegalovirus status was reported to be diagnosed by the classifier with high specificity and sensitivity in both the original and validation cohorts.

In total, over 600 healthy bone marrow donors made up the cohort. At the time of sampling, every cohort member was nominally healthy, though immune exposures that went unrecorded were likely present. The donor tested CMV seronegative, placing the donor among the 300 to 450 seronegative members of the cohort. Every donor gave a peripheral blood sample, and the peripheral blood mononuclear cells from that sample were used for TCR beta sequencing. The Qiagen DNeasy Blood Extraction Kit was used to extract genomic DNA from the blood cell samples. Libraries were prepared through the immunoSEQ multiplex PCR assay. For the multiplex PCR, a mixture combining 60 forward primers for TCR Vbeta segments and 13 reverse primers for TCR Jbeta segments was used. A multiplex PCR assay on genomic DNA amplified the CDR3 region of rearranged TCR beta genes. The Illumina HiSeq System was used to sequence the amplified TCR beta libraries as 87-base-pair reads. Turning to the authors' computational methods: A later analysis counted tens of millions of unique TCR beta chains across the 640 or so repertoires, and approximately 11 million of these chains were shared by at least two donors. Raw reads were error-corrected and collapsed into unique sequences by a nearest-neighbor algorithm in which closely related sequences were merged to remove PCR and sequencing errors. Alignment of CDR3 sequences to IMGT reference sequences was used to assign V, D and J gene segments. Each retained sequence needed at least a six-nucleotide match to both a V gene segment and a J gene segment. Rearrangements were called productive when the CDR3 lacked stop codons and stayed in frame with V and J; all others were non-productive. Following IMGT convention, CDR3 was defined as the stretch from the second conserved V-encoded cysteine up to the conserved J-encoded phenylalanine. The earlier analysis of some 580 of the donors excluded any sequence lacking an unambiguous match to a single V gene segment. In an earlier analysis of approximately 550 of the donors, V segments were called functional above 56.7% productive rearrangements and were called segregating when the between-donor standard deviation exceeded 5%. A statistical classification framework was built for diagnosing cytomegalovirus status from the catalog of TCR beta chain sequences. In a later analysis, TCR nucleotide sequences were compared against IMGT/GENE-DB human TR gene sequences so that V and J genes could be assigned. A later analysis assigned CDR3 sequences and most-parsimonious VDJ recombination scenarios with the TCRdist pipeline. In a later analysis, every TCR beta chain was defined by the combination of its CDR3 amino acid sequence and its V-gene family, and reads without a unique V-gene family were dropped. To address suspected cross-contamination and a sequencing artifact, a later analysis removed a few hundred highly shared, low-generation-probability nucleotide sequences. In a later analysis, a clonal expansion index for each public chain was calculated from normalized within-repertoire ranks of inferred template counts. Generation probabilities in a later analysis came from a VDJ recombination model fitted to out-of-frame rearrangements, and those results were checked against IGoR. Hypergeometric tests were used in a later analysis to score TCR-TCR, TCR-HLA and TCR-CMV co-occurrence, with a repertoire-size bias correction applied to the TCR pairs. False discovery rates were estimated in a later analysis by permuting HLA or CMV assignments 20 times. A later analysis grouped co-occurring TCRs with DBSCAN, adding TCRdist sequence similarity when clustering within HLA-allele-positive subsets. For co-occurrence clustering, repertoires with fewer than 30,000 or more than 120,000 public chains were excluded, along with five repertoires with anomalous nucleotide sharing. TCRdb's version of the immuneACCESS table is confined to in-frame rearrangements and falls short of the full clone set. An unresolved V gene accounts for under half of the shortfall where checked; the remainder is of unknown origin. For V, J and clone size, that table is used; D and trimming come from the DNA. A total of 140,000 to 150,000 clones appear in this sample, less than 10% of them only once. The biggest ten clones account for 1.8% of the sample.

Comments on this clone: Its antigen is currently not known. No much larger clone is present one base from it, and per-base qualities are unavailable.

The TCR was taken from a man aged 45 to 65 in good health and CMV-seronegative. The sample taken for sequencing was PBMCs. The sequence joins TRBV7-9 to TRBJ2-1; TRBD1 aligns with 9 central bases. The bases are TGTGCCAGCAGCTTGCCGACAGGGGGCTACAATGAGCAGTTCTTC. The translation is CASSLPTGGYNEQFF. The full variable domain, completed from the reference TRBV7-9 and TRBJ2-1 proteins outside the CDR3, reads DTGVSQNPRHKITKRGQNVTFRCDPISEHNRLYWYRQTLGQGPEFLTYFQNEAQLEKSRLLSDRFSAERPKGSFSTLEIQRTEQGDSAMYLCASSLPTGGYNEQFFGPGTRLTVL.